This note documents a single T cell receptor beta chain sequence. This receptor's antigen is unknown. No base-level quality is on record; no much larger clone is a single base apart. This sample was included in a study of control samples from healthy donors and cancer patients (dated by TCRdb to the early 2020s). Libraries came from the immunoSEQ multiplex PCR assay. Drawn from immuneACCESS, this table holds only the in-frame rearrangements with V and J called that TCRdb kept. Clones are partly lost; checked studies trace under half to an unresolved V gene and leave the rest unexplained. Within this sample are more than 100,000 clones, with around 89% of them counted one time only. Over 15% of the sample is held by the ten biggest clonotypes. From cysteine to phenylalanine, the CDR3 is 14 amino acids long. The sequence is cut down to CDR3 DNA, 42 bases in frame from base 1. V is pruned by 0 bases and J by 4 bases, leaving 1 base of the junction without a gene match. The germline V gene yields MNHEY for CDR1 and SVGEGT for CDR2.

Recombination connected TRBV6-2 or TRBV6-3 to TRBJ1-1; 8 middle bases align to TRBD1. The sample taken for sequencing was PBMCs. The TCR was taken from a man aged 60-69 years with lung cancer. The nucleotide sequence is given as TGTGCCAGCAGTTACTCGGACAGGGTCACTGAAGCTTTCTTT. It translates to CASSYSDRVTEAFF.